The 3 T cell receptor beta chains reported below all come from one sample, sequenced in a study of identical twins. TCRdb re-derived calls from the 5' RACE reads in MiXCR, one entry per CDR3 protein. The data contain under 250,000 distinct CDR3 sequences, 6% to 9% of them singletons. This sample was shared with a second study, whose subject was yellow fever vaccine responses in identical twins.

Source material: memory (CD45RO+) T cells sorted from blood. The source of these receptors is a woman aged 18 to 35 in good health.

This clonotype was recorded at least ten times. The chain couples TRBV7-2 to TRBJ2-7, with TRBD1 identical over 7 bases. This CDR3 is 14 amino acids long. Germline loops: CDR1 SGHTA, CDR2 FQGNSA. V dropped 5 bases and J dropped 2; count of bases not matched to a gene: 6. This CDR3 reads CASSPQQGTYEQYF. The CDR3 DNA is TGTGCCAGCAGCCCGCAACAGGGGACCTACGAGCAGTACTTC.

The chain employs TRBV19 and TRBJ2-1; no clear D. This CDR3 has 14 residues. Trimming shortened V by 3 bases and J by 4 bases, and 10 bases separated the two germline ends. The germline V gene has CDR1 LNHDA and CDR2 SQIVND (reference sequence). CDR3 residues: CASSILAPYNEQFF. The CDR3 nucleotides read TGTGCCAGTAGTATCCTCGCGCCATACAATGAGCAGTTCTTC.

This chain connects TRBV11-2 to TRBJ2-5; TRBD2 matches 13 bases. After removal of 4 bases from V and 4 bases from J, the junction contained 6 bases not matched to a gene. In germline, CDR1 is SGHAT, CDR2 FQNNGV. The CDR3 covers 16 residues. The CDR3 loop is CASSSGLAGPLETQYF. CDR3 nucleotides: TGTGCCAGCAGCTCGGGACTAGCGGGACCCCTAGAGACCCAGTACTTC.